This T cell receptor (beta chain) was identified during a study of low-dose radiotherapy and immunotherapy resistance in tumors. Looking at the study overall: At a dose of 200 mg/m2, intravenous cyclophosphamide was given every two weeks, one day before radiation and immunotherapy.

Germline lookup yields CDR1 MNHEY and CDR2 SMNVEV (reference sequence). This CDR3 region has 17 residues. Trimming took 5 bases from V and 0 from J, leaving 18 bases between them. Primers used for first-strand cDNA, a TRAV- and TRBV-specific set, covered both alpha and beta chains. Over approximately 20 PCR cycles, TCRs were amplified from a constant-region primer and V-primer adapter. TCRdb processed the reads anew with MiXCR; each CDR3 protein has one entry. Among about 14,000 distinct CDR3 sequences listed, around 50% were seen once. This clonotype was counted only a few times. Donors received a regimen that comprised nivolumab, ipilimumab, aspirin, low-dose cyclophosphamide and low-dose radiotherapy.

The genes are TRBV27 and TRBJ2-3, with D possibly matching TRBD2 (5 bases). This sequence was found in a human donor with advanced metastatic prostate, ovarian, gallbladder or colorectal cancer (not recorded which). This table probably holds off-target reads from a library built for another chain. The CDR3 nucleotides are TGTGCCAGCAGTCTCCGACCGACTATAACTAGCACAGATACGCAGTATTTT. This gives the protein CASSLRPTITSTDTQYF.